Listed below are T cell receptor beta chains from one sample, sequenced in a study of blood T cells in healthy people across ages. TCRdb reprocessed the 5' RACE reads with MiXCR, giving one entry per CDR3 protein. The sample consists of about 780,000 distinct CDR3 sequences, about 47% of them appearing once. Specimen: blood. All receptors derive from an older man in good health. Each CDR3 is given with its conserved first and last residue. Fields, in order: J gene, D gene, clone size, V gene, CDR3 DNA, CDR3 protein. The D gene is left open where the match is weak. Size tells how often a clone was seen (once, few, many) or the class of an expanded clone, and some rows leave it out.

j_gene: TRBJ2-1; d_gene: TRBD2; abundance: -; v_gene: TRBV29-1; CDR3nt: TGCAGCGTTGAAGATTGGCCGCTAGCGGGAGTCCACAATGAGCAGTTCTTC; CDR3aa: CSVEDWPLAGVHNEQFF
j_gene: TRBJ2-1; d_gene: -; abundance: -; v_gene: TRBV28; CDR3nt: TGTGCCAGCAGTTTAAGTCCTAGCGTGAATGAGCAGTTCTTC; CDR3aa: CASSLSPSVNEQFF
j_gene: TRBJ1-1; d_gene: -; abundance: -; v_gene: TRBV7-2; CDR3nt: TGTGCCAGCAGCGTAGGGCCCGGGGGGGGTGAAGCTTTCTTT; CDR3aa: CASSVGPGGGEAFF
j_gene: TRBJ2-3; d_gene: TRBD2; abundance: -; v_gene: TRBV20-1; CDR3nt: TGCAGTGCTAGCCTCCGCCTAGCGGTTAGCACAGATATGCAGTATTTT; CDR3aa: CSASLRLAVSTDMQYF
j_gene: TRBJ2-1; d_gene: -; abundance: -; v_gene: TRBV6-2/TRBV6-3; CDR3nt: TGTGCCAGCAGCGAGGGGTATGAGCAGTTCTTC; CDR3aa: CASSEGYEQFF
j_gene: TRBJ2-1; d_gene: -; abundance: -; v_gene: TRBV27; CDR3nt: TGTGCCAGCAGTCCCCGAGCTGCGGGTTTGATAAATGAGCAGTTCTTC; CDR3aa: CASSPRAAGLINEQFF
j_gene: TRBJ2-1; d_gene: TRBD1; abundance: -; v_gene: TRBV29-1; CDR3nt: TGCAGCGTTGCTCCGGGACAGCCATACAATGAGCAGTTCTTC; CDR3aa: CSVAPGQPYNEQFF
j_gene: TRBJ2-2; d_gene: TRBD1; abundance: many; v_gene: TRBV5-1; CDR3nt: TGCGCCAGCAGCTCGGGACAGGGGAACACCGGGGAGCTGTTTTTT; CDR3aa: CASSSGQGNTGELFF
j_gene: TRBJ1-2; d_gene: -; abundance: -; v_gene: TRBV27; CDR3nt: TGTGCCAGCAGCCCCATCGGCCAGGGAAGAAATGGCTACACCTTC; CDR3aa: CASSPIGQGRNGYTF
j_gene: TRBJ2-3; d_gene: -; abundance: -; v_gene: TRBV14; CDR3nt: TGTGCCAGCAGCCAGTACATGGGCACAGATACGCAGTATTTT; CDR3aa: CASSQYMGTDTQYF
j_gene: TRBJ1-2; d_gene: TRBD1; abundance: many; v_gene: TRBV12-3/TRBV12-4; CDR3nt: TGTGCCAGCAGTTTACCGGGACAGGGTGGCTACACCTTC; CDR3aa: CASSLPGQGGYTF